The clone carrying this TCR beta chain came up a few times. Germline CDR1 and CDR2: LNHDA and SQIVND (reference sequence). With 7 bases removed from V and 2 bases from J, the gap between germline ends came to 14 bases. CDR3 length: 14 amino acids. Method: immunoSEQ multiplex PCR; TCRdb's copy keeps in-frame clones and lacks some. The table shows 200,000 to 250,000 clones, with around 90% occurring only once. The data originate from a study of blood T cell repertoires in COVID-19. As for the study in general: Samples of COVID-19 (acute and convalescent) were obtained from the United States, Italy and Spain.

All enrollees were roughly 18 to 100 years old and from 24 US areas. The sequence came from a man younger than 45 who had recovered from COVID-19. Sequencing was done on a sample of PBMCs or T cells enriched from blood (not recorded which). V and J are TRBV19 and TRBJ1-2, with a possible D match to TRBD1 (5 bases). CDR3 nucleotides: TGTGCCAGTAACCTGGCAGGGCCGAACTATGGCTACACCTTC. It specifies CASNLAGPNYGYTF.